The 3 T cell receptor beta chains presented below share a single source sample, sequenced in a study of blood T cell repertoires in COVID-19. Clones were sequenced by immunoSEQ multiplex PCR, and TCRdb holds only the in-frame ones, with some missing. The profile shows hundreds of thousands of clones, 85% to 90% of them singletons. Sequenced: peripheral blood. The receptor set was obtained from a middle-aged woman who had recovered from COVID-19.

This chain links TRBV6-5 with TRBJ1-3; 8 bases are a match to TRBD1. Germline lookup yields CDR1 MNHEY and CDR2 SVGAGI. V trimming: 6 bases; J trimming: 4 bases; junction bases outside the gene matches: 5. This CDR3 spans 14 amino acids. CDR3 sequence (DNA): TGTGCCAGCAGCACCGGGACAGGAGGAAACACCATATATTTT. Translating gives CASSTGTGGNTIYF.

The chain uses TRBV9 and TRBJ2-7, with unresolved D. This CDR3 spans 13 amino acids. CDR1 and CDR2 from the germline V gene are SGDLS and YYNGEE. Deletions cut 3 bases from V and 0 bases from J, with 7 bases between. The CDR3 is CASSASSSYEQYV. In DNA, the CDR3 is TGTGCCAGCAGCGCCTCTAGCTCCTACGAGCAGTACGTC.

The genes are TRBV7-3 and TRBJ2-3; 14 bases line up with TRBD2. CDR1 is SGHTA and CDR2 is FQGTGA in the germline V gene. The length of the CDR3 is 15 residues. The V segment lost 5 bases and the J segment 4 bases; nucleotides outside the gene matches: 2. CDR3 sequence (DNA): TGTGCCAGCAGCCCGACTAGCGGGGGGGCAGATACGCAGTATTTT. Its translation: CASSPTSGGADTQYF.